These T cell receptor beta chains were read from a single sample in a study of T-cell memory formation after mild COVID-19. TCRdb itself ran the 5' RACE reads through MiXCR, one entry per CDR3 protein. The sample has roughly 200,000 distinct CDR3 sequences, 20% to 25% seen once. The sample was PBMCs or a T cell subset sorted from them (not recorded which). The receptors derive from an adult woman who had mild COVID-19 (a few samples of this study predate the infection). Cell type and time point are not known. CDR3s leave out the opening cysteine and the closing phenylalanine or tryptophan. Fields, in order: V gene, CDR3 protein.

V gene: TRBV7-9
CDR3 protein: ASSPHGTGGYNEQF

V gene: TRBV30
CDR3 protein: AWSVPIGRDNEQF

V gene: TRBV27
CDR3 protein: ASSLQAASSYEQY

V gene: TRBV6-1
CDR3 protein: ASSEARVDNEQY

V gene: TRBV27
CDR3 protein: ASGGLGEQF

V gene: TRBV12-3/TRBV12-4
CDR3 protein: ASSPRMGNEQF

V gene: TRBV7-9
CDR3 protein: ASSLVVGASEAF

V gene: TRBV19
CDR3 protein: ASSMSRGYTEAF

V gene: TRBV7-9
CDR3 protein: ASSLGGSQGDEQY

V gene: TRBV7-9
CDR3 protein: ASSLGVDGFGYT

V gene: TRBV11-2
CDR3 protein: ASSTRRGQPQH

V gene: TRBV24-1
CDR3 protein: ATSDSGTADTGELF

V gene: TRBV12-3/TRBV12-4
CDR3 protein: ASSLDGRTTDTQY

V gene: TRBV9
CDR3 protein: ASRGGPDTQY

V gene: TRBV12-3/TRBV12-4
CDR3 protein: ASSFVSEQF

V gene: TRBV5-8
CDR3 protein: AGPISYEQY

V gene: TRBV29-1
CDR3 protein: SALAGGGEQF

V gene: TRBV4-1
CDR3 protein: ASSPQASSYEQY

V gene: TRBV7-9
CDR3 protein: ASSLPRVSSRGNTEAF

V gene: TRBV5-5
CDR3 protein: ASSLWLAGSSYEQY

V gene: TRBV7-9
CDR3 protein: ASSLRSGLGFMNTEAF

V gene: TRBV27
CDR3 protein: ASRQGSAYEQY

V gene: TRBV7-9
CDR3 protein: ASSLSSYEQF

V gene: TRBV4-1
CDR3 protein: ASSQGGVEGEQY

V gene: TRBV5-1
CDR3 protein: ASSYPGLAFEQF

V gene: TRBV5-4
CDR3 protein: ASSLRLAGSYEQY

V gene: TRBV4-1
CDR3 protein: ASSHYGAGLSGANVLT

V gene: TRBV4-1
CDR3 protein: ASSQALGQLTDTQY